Each of the 12 T cell receptor beta chains below was sequenced from the same sample in a study of cytomegalovirus exposure and HLA in healthy donors. A multiplex PCR was run with 60 Vbeta primers and 13 Jbeta primers. Produced via immunoSEQ multiplex PCR; TCRdb's table is partial and in-frame only. This sample has fewer than 150,000 clones; 80% occur once, and the top ten carry 6.5% to 7%. Sequenced material: PBMCs. These TCRs come from a man between 35 and 55 years old in good health and CMV-seropositive.

The chain employs TRBV10-1 and TRBJ2-3; the D gene is possibly TRBD2 (5 bases). Germline CDR1 WNHNN, CDR2 SYGVQD (reference sequence). V lost 6 bases and J 9 bases, leaving 13 bases between the germline ends. The CDR3 consists of 12 residues. The CDR3 reads CASSAGRGTQYF. The CDR3 bases are TGCGCCAGCAGCGCGGGCCGCGGCACGCAGTATTTT.

In its sample, this clone was seen once. The chain has TRBV16 and TRBJ1-2; 7 nucleotides align to TRBD1. J gave up 4 bases and V 2 bases, and 13 bases lay outside the gene matches. Germline CDR1 is KGHSY and CDR2 is FQNENV. The CDR3 sequence is 17 residues long. CDR3 in amino acids: CASSQLVDGQDIYGYTF. CDR3 nucleotides: TGTGCCAGCAGCCAACTTGTGGACGGACAGGACATCTATGGCTACACCTTC. The full variable domain, in which reference TRBV16 and TRBJ1-2 provide the parts outside the CDR3, is GEEVAQTPKHLVRGEGQKAKLYCAPIKGHSYVFWYQQVLKNEFKFLISFQNENVFDETGMPKERFSAKCLPNSPCSLEIQATKLEDSAVYFCASSQLVDGQDIYGYTFGSGTRLTVV.

The chain links TRBV7-2 to TRBJ1-5; 8 bases map to TRBD1. This CDR3 is 15 amino acids long. The ends lost 6 bases at V and 9 bases at J; junction bases unmatched: 13. Germline V lookup: CDR1 SGHTA, CDR2 FQGNSA. In DNA form, the CDR3 reads TGTGCCAGCAGTCGCGGACAGGGTGAGTGGACGCCCCAGCATTTT. It encodes CASSRGQGEWTPQHF.

The rearrangement joins TRBV6-6 to TRBJ1-3; D remains unclear. Germline CDR1 is MNHNY and CDR2 is SVGAGI (reference sequence). The CDR3 totals 15 residues. V shed 2 bases and J shed 2 bases, with 10 bases lying between them. The CDR3 bases are TGTGCCAGCAGTTACGCTGAGGAGACTGGAAACACCATATATTTT. Amino acid sequence: CASSYAEETGNTIYF.

The genes are TRBV27 and TRBJ2-7; D perhaps matches TRBD1 (6 bases). Per germline, CDR1 MNHEY and CDR2 SMNVEV (reference sequence). V was trimmed by 9 bases and J by 3 bases, leaving 9 bases between them. The length of the CDR3 is 11 residues. CDR3 coding DNA: TGTGCCAGTTTACAGGGCTACGAGCAGTACTTC. It is translated as CASLQGYEQYF.

The sample holds a few counts of this clone. This likely traces to a read error, being one base from a far larger clone. The J gene is TRBJ2-1, the V gene TRBV13, with TRBD2 matching 14 bases. Germline values: CDR1 PRHDT, CDR2 FYEKMQ (reference sequence). The CDR3 is made up of 17 amino acids. CDR3 bases: TGTGCCATCAGCGAGACTAGCGGGAGGGCATCCTACAATGAGCAGTTCTTC. Its translation is CAISETSGRASYNEQFF.

The genes are TRBV6-5 and TRBJ2-7, with D unclear. This CDR3 is 13 amino acids long. Germline values: CDR1 MNHEY, CDR2 SVGAGI. The V end lost 5 bases, the J end lost 0 bases, and 8 bases lay between the germline ends. Here the CDR3 reads CASSTGPSYEQYF. The CDR3 DNA reads as TGTGCCAGCAGTACCGGTCCCTCCTACGAGCAGTACTTC.

This clone has a single count. V and J are TRBV28 and TRBJ2-2; 9 positions match TRBD2. Germline-derived CDR1 and CDR2 are MDHEN and SYDVKM. Losses at the gene ends were 6 bases for V and 6 bases for J; bases not matched to a gene: 8. The CDR3 sequence is 15 residues long. The DNA for the CDR3 is TGTGCCAGCAGCCTGAGACTAGCGGAGGCCGGGGAGCTGTTTTTT. Translation: CASSLRLAEAGELFF.

This sequence joins TRBV7-6 and TRBJ1-3; D unresolved. The V end was cut by 0 bases, the J end by 3 bases, with 3 bases between. CDR1 is SGHVS, CDR2 FNYEAQ, per germline. This CDR3 has 13 amino acids. The CDR3 nucleotides read TGTGCCAGCAGCTTAGCGTATGGAAACACCATATATTTT. Amino acid sequence: CASSLAYGNTIYF.

This chain joins TRBV30 and TRBJ1-3; D call uncertain. Germline V gene data show CDR1 as GTSNPN and CDR2 as SVGIG (reference sequence). V gave up 0 bases and J gave up 0 bases, with 6 bases separating them. CDR3 size: 14 residues. This CDR3 reads CAWSVGSSGNTIYF. Here the CDR3 DNA reads TGTGCCTGGAGTGTTGGGAGCTCTGGAAACACCATATATTTT.

This sequence joins TRBV18 and TRBJ2-7; 9 bases match TRBD1. Germline V CDR1 and CDR2: KGHSH, LQKENI. V trimming: 1 base; J trimming: 0 bases; junction bases outside the gene matches: 16. The CDR3 runs to 20 residues. In nucleotides, the CDR3 is TGTGCCAGCTCACCACAGGGGAGGAGGACAGGGGCATTTTACTCCTACGAGCAGTACTTC. It is translated as CASSPQGRRTGAFYSYEQYF.

The CDR3 sequence: CASRPETREAFF. DNA of the CDR3: TGTGCCAGCAGACCCGAGACAAGGGAAGCTTTCTTT. The chain is built from TRBV6-6 and TRBJ1-1; unclear D gene. The germline gives CDR1 MNHNY, CDR2 SVGAGI (reference sequence). CDR3 length equals 12 residues. Deletions cut 6 bases from V and 8 bases from J, with 13 bases between.